This T cell receptor beta chain was obtained from a study of blood T cell repertoires in COVID-19. Whole-study context: Some COVID-19 samples were acute and others convalescent; all came from the United States, Italy and Spain. PBMCs, B-cell-depleted T cells, or T cells provided the cDNA or gDNA that made up the material.

Methods used by the authors: Reference gene primers were amplified, and this amplification served to estimate nucleated cell counts. TCRdb's copy holds only in-frame clones and misses some; the assay was immunoSEQ multiplex PCR. V, J and clone size derive from that table, while D and trimming were established from the DNA sequence. The table shows approximately 150,000 clones, with 80% to 90% occurring only once. The sequence derives from a woman in her forties or fifties with acute or convalescent COVID-19. Sequenced sample: peripheral blood.

The CDR3 reads CASSFVTGFLNNEQFF. The DNA for the CDR3 is TGTGCCAGCAGCTTCGTGACAGGCTTCCTAAACAATGAGCAGTTCTTC. The chain couples TRBV7-9 to TRBJ2-1; possible D gene TRBD1, 6 bases. Germline CDR1 SEHNR, CDR2 FQNEAQ (reference sequence). The CDR3 has 16 residues. V lost 3 bases and J 5 bases, leaving 17 bases between the germline ends.